This T cell receptor (beta chain) originates from a study of T cells after yellow fever vaccination. Looking at the study overall: Researchers used SMART-Seq v4 Ultra Low Input to prepare fractions that had low cell numbers.

TCRdb independently ran MiXCR on the 5' RACE reads; one entry per CDR3 protein. This table has just under 600,000 distinct CDR3 sequences, roughly 14% appearing once. The table lists this clonotype with a few counts. Antigen: not known. The CDR3 has 12 amino acids. Germline CDR1 MNHNS, CDR2 SASEGT. Between the trimmed V and J ends, which lost 4 bases and 3 bases, there was a span of 6 bases. Whole-study findings and limits: Most primary-vaccination clones recurred post-booster (just under 98% CD4, 88% CD8).

V is TRBV6-1 and J is TRBJ1-2, with unresolved D. The receptor comes from a man aged 30 to 39 who received the YFV17D yellow fever vaccine. This material consisted of PBMCs, taken on the day of the yellow fever booster vaccination. This CDR3 is CASSVGDYGYTF. The CDR3 coding sequence is TGTGCCAGCAGTGTTGGAGACTATGGCTACACCTTC.